This is a list of T cell receptor beta chains from one sample in a study of T cells after posttransplantation cyclophosphamide. Sequencing used immunoSEQ multiplex PCR; TCRdb keeps in-frame clones, though not all of them. The specimen gives over 35,000 clones without singletons; the ten biggest hold 2% to 3%. The specimen was PBMCs. These TCRs come from a man aged 45-65 years in good health, CMV-negative, and a related stem cell transplant donor. CDR3s include the opening cysteine and the closing phenylalanine or tryptophan. The D gene is left open where the match is weak.

TRBV7-8	.	TRBJ2-1	CASSLASGVPFF
TRBV9	.	TRBJ2-7	CASSVAPGPQSYEQYF
TRBV25-1	.	TRBJ1-2	CASSGGDYGYTF
TRBV19	.	TRBJ1-1	CATVDRIGDTEAFF
TRBV2	.	TRBJ2-3	CASSGAPKGDTQYF
TRBV7-9	TRBD2	TRBJ2-2	CASSPTGTSGSAGELFF
TRBV19	TRBD1	TRBJ2-5	CASSRTGEGVLETQYF
TRBV7-9	TRBD1	TRBJ2-7	CASSGDGQGKIRSYEQYF
TRBV18	TRBD1	TRBJ1-6	CASSGGTGDSPLHF
TRBV5-1	TRBD1	TRBJ2-1	CASSWTGVVSYNEQFF
TRBV5-1	TRBD2	TRBJ2-7	CASSTGLAGDYEQYF
TRBV5-6	.	TRBJ2-3	CASSTHLRNLADLPGTQYF
TRBV9	.	TRBJ2-3	CASSVGSGLATDTQYF
TRBV10-2	TRBD2	TRBJ2-2	CASGLAGAPGELFF
TRBV5-4	.	TRBJ2-2	CASSLWPGELFF
TRBV10-3	.	TRBJ2-2	CAIGLATGELFF
TRBV5-1	.	TRBJ1-6	CASSWKGENSPLHF
TRBV7-9	.	TRBJ2-1	CASSLFLEDEQFF
TRBV5-1	.	TRBJ2-7	CASSRRGGYEQYF
TRBV5-6	TRBD1	TRBJ1-4	CASSLPTGGVEKLFF
TRBV4-1	TRBD2	TRBJ2-3	CASSQAWAGEDTQYF
TRBV7-9	TRBD1	TRBJ1-5	CASSLGTGWQPQHF
TRBV6-4	TRBD1	TRBJ1-2	CASSMGQGGLYGYTF
TRBV5-1	TRBD2	TRBJ2-7	CASSGGVYEQYF
TRBV9	.	TRBJ2-5	CASTPGGGGAGTQYF
TRBV7-2	.	TRBJ1-1	CASSSRRGTEAFF
TRBV7-2	TRBD1	TRBJ2-1	CASSRTGALLNEQFF
TRBV7-8	TRBD1	TRBJ2-1	CASSPRTGDNEQFF
TRBV4-3	.	TRBJ2-7	CASSQERRGMVYYEQYF
TRBV28	.	TRBJ1-1	CASVQVNTEAFF
TRBV7-2	.	TRBJ2-1	CASSLGGGVYNEQFF
TRBV6-5	TRBD1	TRBJ2-3	CASSRTGGISQYF
TRBV9	.	TRBJ2-5	CASSDESGGGDQETQYF
TRBV27	.	TRBJ2-3	CASSLLMEPPDTQYF
TRBV5-1	.	TRBJ1-4	CASSLRTEPATNEKLFF
TRBV7-9	.	TRBJ2-2	CASSAVGGSNTGELFF
TRBV9	TRBD2	TRBJ2-3	CASSGRGISTDTQYF
TRBV5-1	.	TRBJ1-1	CASSLVRGSTEAFF
TRBV5-1	TRBD1	TRBJ2-7	CASSPLGDRGHEQYF
TRBV6-4	.	TRBJ1-5	CASSDGQGNQPQHF
TRBV2	.	TRBJ1-3	CAGSETSSSGNTIYF
TRBV4-1	.	TRBJ2-5	CASSQDPTGPETQYF
TRBV5-1	.	TRBJ1-1	CASSLGQYNTEAFF
TRBV5-1	TRBD2	TRBJ2-2	CASSSAGGTTGELFF
TRBV5-1	TRBD2	TRBJ2-2	CASSTRTSGGAVTGELFF
TRBV18	TRBD2	TRBJ2-1	CASSPPGLAGGGNEQFF
TRBV29-1	TRBD1	TRBJ1-2	CSVEAGTGPLGYTF
TRBV5-8	.	TRBJ2-3	CASSPGVFVAGEDTQYF
TRBV10-3	.	TRBJ1-4	CATRVSGEKLFF
TRBV7-2	TRBD2	TRBJ2-5	CASSPWGGGETQYF
TRBV4-1	.	TRBJ2-7	CASSQDMTGFYEQYF
TRBV5-4	TRBD2	TRBJ2-3	CASSSPSGGTDTQYF
TRBV7-9	TRBD2	TRBJ2-1	CASSPSGRPYNEQFF
TRBV25-1	TRBD2	TRBJ2-2	CASSVQLASNTGELFF
TRBV16	TRBD1	TRBJ2-7	CASSQSVTGVYEQYF
TRBV7-8	TRBD1	TRBJ2-7	CASSKGQGLAYEQYF
TRBV5-8	.	TRBJ1-5	CASSIKDRINQPQHF